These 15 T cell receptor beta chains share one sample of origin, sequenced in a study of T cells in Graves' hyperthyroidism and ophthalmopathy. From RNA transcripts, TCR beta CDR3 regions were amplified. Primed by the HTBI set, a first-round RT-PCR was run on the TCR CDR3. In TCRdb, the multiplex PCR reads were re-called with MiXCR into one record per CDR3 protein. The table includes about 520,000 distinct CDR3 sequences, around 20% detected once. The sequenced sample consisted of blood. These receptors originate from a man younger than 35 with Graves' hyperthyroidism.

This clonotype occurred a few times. CDR3 in amino acids: CASSTPGGGTEEQYF. The CDR3 DNA is TGTGCCAGCAGCACCCCAGGGGGGGGGACGGAGGAGCAGTACTTC. The rearrangement uses TRBV7-9 and TRBJ2-7; D possibly matches TRBD1 or TRBD2 (7 bases each). The germline V gene has CDR1 SEHNR and CDR2 FQNEAQ (reference sequence). Trimming cost V 5 bases and J 7 bases, with 21 bases left between them. The CDR3 loop spans 15 amino acids.

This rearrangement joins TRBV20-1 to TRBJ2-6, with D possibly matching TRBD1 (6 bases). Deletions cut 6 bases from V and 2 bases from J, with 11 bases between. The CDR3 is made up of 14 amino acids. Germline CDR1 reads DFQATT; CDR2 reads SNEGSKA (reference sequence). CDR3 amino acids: CSAPPGAGANVLTF. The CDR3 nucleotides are TGCAGTGCGCCGCCAGGGGCTGGGGCCAACGTCCTGACTTTC.

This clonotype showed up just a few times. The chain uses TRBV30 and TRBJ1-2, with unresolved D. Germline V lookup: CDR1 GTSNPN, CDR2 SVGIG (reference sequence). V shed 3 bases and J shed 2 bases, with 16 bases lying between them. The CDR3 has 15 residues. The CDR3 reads CAWRGGGAGNYGYTF. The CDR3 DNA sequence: TGTGCCTGGAGAGGTGGAGGCGCAGGAAACTATGGCTACACCTTC.

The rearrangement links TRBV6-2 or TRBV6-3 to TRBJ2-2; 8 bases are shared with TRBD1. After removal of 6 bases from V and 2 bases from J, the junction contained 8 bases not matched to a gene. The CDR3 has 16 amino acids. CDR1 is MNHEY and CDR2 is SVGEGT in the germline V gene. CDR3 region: CASRPGQGGNTGELFF. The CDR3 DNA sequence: TGTGCCAGCAGGCCCGGACAGGGAGGTAACACCGGGGAGCTGTTTTTT.

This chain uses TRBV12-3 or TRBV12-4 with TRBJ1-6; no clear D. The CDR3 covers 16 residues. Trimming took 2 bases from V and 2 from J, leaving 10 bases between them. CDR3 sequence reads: CASSLYLDPYNSPLHF. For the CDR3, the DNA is TGTGCCAGCAGTTTATACCTGGACCCCTATAATTCACCCCTCCACTTT.

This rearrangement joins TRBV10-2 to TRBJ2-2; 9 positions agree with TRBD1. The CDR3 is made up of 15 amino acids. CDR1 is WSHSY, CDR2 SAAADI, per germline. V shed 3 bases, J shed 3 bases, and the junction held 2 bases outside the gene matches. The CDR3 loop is CASSDGTGHTGELFF. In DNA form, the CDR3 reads TGCGCCAGCAGTGATGGGACAGGGCACACCGGGGAGCTGTTTTTT.

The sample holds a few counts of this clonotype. The CDR3 DNA is TGTGCCAGCAGCGTAGAACCGGGACAGGGGGTACCACTAGCCAAAAACATTCAGTACTTC. Its translation: CASSVEPGQGVPLAKNIQYF. The chain combines TRBV9 with TRBJ2-4; 11 bases are a match to TRBD1. Germline V CDR1 and CDR2: SGDLS, YYNGEE. J lost 0 bases, V lost 0 bases, and 11 bases had no gene match. This CDR3 is built from 20 residues.

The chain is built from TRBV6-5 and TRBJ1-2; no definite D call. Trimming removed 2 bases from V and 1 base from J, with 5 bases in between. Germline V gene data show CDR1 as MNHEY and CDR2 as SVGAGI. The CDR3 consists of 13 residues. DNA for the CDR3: TGTGCCAGCAGTTACGCATTTAACTATGGCTACACCTTC. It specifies CASSYAFNYGYTF.

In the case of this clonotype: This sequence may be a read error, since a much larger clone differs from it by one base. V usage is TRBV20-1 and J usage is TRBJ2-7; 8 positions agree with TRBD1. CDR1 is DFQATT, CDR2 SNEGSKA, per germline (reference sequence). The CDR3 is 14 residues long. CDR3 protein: CSATGGQDLYEQHF. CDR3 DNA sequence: TGCAGTGCAACCGGGGGACAGGATCTCTACGAGCAGCACTTC.

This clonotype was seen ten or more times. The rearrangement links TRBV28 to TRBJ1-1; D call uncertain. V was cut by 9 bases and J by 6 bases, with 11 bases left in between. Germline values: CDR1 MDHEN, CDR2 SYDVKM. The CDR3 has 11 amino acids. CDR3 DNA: TGTGCCAGTCGGGTACCGTCTGAAGCTTTCTTT. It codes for CASRVPSEAFF.

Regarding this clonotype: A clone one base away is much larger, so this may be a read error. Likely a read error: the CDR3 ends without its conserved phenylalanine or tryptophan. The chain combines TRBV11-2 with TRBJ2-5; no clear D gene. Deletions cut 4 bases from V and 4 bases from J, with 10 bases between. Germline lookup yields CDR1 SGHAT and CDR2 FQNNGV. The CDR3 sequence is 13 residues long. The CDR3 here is CASSSQQAETQYL. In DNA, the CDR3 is TGTGCCAGCAGCTCCCAGCAGGCAGAGACCCAGTACCTC.

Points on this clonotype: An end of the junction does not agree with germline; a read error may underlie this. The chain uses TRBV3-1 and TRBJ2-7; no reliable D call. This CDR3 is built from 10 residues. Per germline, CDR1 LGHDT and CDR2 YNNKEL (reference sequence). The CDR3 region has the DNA TGTGCCAGCAGCCAAGAGGAGCAGGTCTTC. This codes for CASSQEEQVF.

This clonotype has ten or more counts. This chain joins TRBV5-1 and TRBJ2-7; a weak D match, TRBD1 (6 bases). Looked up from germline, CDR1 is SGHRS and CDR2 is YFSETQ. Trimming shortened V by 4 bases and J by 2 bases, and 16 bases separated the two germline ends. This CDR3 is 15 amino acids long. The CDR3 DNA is TGCGCCAGCAGCGAAGGACAGCTAATGCCCTACGAGCAGTACTTC. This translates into CASSEGQLMPYEQYF.

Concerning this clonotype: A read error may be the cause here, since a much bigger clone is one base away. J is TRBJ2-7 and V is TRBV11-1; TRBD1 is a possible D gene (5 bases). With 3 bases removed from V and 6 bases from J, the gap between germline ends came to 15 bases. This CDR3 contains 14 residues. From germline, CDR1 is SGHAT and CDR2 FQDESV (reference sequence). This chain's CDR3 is CASSFNQGRSEQYF. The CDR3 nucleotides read TGTGCCAGCAGCTTTAATCAGGGTCGGAGCGAGCAGTACTTC.

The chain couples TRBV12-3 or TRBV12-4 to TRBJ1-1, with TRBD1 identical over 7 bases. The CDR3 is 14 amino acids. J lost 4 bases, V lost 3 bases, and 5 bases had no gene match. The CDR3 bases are TGTGCCAGCAGTTTTGGCGCAGGGGGCACTGAAGCTTTCTTT. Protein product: CASSFGAGGTEAFF.